This T cell receptor (beta chain) was profiled in a study of shared clonotypes between healthy human individuals. Terminally differentiated effector memory CD45RA+ cells were left out of the naive CD8 fraction, which was CD45RO-negative and positively selected for CCR7. About this clone itself: The antigen remains unidentified.

Study findings and constraints: Clonotypes which were not shared had lower generation probabilities than clonotypes that all four donors shared. Shared across a few donors were around 5% of the naive CD4 clonotypes. Represented diversity, genetic and exposure-history alike, was limited by few donors.

The deep-level immunoSEQ assay was used. Assay used: immunoSEQ multiplex PCR; TCRdb lists only in-frame clones, some missing. Seen here are some 740,000 clones, 85% to 95% observed once, and the top ten hold about 25%. Germline CDR1 and CDR2: KGHSH and LQKENI. Deletions cut 3 bases from V and 4 bases from J, with 10 bases between. The CDR3 extends over 14 amino acids. The J gene is TRBJ1-3, the V gene TRBV18, with TRBD1 as a possible D gene (6 bases). Sample: naive CD8+ T cells sorted from blood. The sequence came from a man in his thirties or forties in good health. The CDR3 region has the DNA TGTGCCAGCTCACCCGACAGGAGCGGAAACACCATATATTTT. Its translation is CASSPDRSGNTIYF.